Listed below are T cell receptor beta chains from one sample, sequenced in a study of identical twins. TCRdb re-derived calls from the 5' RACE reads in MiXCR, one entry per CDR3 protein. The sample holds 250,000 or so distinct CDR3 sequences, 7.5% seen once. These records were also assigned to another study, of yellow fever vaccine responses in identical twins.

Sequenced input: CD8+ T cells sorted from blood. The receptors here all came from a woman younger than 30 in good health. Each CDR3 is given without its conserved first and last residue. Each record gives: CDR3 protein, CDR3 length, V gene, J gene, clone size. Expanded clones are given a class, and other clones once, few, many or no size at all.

CDR3aa: ASSPILRFVGTGGSPLNEQF; len: 20; v_gene: TRBV4-2; j_gene: TRBJ2-1; abundance: -
CDR3aa: ASSETQTYNEQF; len: 12; v_gene: TRBV6-1; j_gene: TRBJ2-1; abundance: -
CDR3aa: ASSLDTTFSYNEQF; len: 14; v_gene: TRBV28; j_gene: TRBJ2-1; abundance: many
CDR3aa: ASSPNPRGFEQF; len: 12; v_gene: TRBV12-3/TRBV12-4; j_gene: TRBJ2-1; abundance: many
CDR3aa: DSSSGTGYLYEQY; len: 13; v_gene: TRBV7-2; j_gene: TRBJ2-7; abundance: -
CDR3aa: ASSPTGQIENTEAF; len: 14; v_gene: TRBV9; j_gene: TRBJ1-1; abundance: many
CDR3aa: ASSERWRGDTGELF; len: 14; v_gene: TRBV2; j_gene: TRBJ2-2; abundance: few
CDR3aa: ASSSIRGLGTEAF; len: 13; v_gene: TRBV11-2; j_gene: TRBJ1-1; abundance: -
CDR3aa: ASSQRRLENEQF; len: 12; v_gene: TRBV5-1; j_gene: TRBJ2-1; abundance: many
CDR3aa: ASSWTTGLETQY; len: 12; v_gene: TRBV5-1; j_gene: TRBJ2-5; abundance: few
CDR3aa: SVPGQGAWGYT; len: 11; v_gene: TRBV29-1; j_gene: TRBJ1-2; abundance: few
CDR3aa: ASSFLDSNQPQH; len: 12; v_gene: TRBV7-9; j_gene: TRBJ1-5; abundance: few
CDR3aa: ASSVSRAPNTEAF; len: 13; v_gene: TRBV7-8; j_gene: TRBJ1-1; abundance: few
CDR3aa: ASSLLARGFNQPQH; len: 14; v_gene: TRBV7-8; j_gene: TRBJ1-5; abundance: many
CDR3aa: ASSWDEQF; len: 8; v_gene: TRBV12-3/TRBV12-4; j_gene: TRBJ2-1; abundance: many
CDR3aa: ASSYSRGGYNEQF; len: 13; v_gene: TRBV6-5; j_gene: TRBJ2-1; abundance: many
CDR3aa: ASSQVASLGYEQY; len: 13; v_gene: TRBV4-1; j_gene: TRBJ2-7; abundance: few
CDR3aa: AISEGAREKFRNEQF; len: 15; v_gene: TRBV10-3; j_gene: TRBJ2-1; abundance: many
CDR3aa: ASSPGTGVYEQY; len: 12; v_gene: TRBV2; j_gene: TRBJ2-7; abundance: few
CDR3aa: ASSPSGGFNTEAF; len: 13; v_gene: TRBV9; j_gene: TRBJ1-1; abundance: few
CDR3aa: ASSLSTGTLQETQY; len: 14; v_gene: TRBV5-1; j_gene: TRBJ2-5; abundance: many
CDR3aa: GVDRGNTEAF; len: 10; v_gene: TRBV29-1; j_gene: TRBJ1-1; abundance: once
CDR3aa: ASSHGGAGELF; len: 11; v_gene: TRBV12-3/TRBV12-4; j_gene: TRBJ2-2; abundance: many
CDR3aa: ASSPSSPGYNEQF; len: 13; v_gene: TRBV12-3/TRBV12-4; j_gene: TRBJ2-1; abundance: -
CDR3aa: SASWGHPGELF; len: 11; v_gene: TRBV20-1; j_gene: TRBJ2-2; abundance: -
CDR3aa: ASSLVSNRNEQF; len: 12; v_gene: TRBV12-3/TRBV12-4; j_gene: TRBJ2-1; abundance: many
CDR3aa: ARSLDRVMPEPYGYT; len: 15; v_gene: TRBV5-3; j_gene: TRBJ1-2; abundance: -
CDR3aa: GSRGRGTGELF; len: 11; v_gene: TRBV2; j_gene: TRBJ2-2; abundance: -
CDR3aa: ATSDSGRGLTSNTGELF; len: 17; v_gene: TRBV24-1; j_gene: TRBJ2-2; abundance: few
CDR3aa: ASSFLEGLQETQY; len: 13; v_gene: TRBV28; j_gene: TRBJ2-5; abundance: many
CDR3aa: ASSQGSGRISYEQY; len: 14; v_gene: TRBV5-1; j_gene: TRBJ2-7; abundance: many
CDR3aa: ASSTTLAGTSTDTQY; len: 15; v_gene: TRBV6-1; j_gene: TRBJ2-3; abundance: -
CDR3aa: ASSQRDLDTGELF; len: 13; v_gene: TRBV4-1; j_gene: TRBJ2-2; abundance: -
CDR3aa: ASSEDFGREINNEQF; len: 15; v_gene: TRBV6-1; j_gene: TRBJ2-1; abundance: few
CDR3aa: ASSPGTNEQY; len: 10; v_gene: TRBV5-6; j_gene: TRBJ2-7; abundance: many
CDR3aa: ASSGALAQGGELF; len: 13; v_gene: TRBV7-9; j_gene: TRBJ2-2; abundance: few
CDR3aa: ASSKDTQY; len: 8; v_gene: TRBV25-1; j_gene: TRBJ2-3; abundance: many
CDR3aa: ASSQDLGSRGTQY; len: 13; v_gene: TRBV4-1; j_gene: TRBJ2-5; abundance: -
CDR3aa: ASSPSQHGELF; len: 11; v_gene: TRBV27; j_gene: TRBJ2-2; abundance: few
CDR3aa: ASSPPAREQF; len: 10; v_gene: TRBV18; j_gene: TRBJ2-1; abundance: -
CDR3aa: ASSQERSGGEREQF; len: 14; v_gene: TRBV4-1; j_gene: TRBJ2-1; abundance: many
CDR3aa: ASRDGGSYEQY; len: 11; v_gene: TRBV25-1; j_gene: TRBJ2-7; abundance: few
CDR3aa: ASSLGAGGSYEQY; len: 13; v_gene: TRBV27; j_gene: TRBJ2-7; abundance: many
CDR3aa: ASTSGSAGYT; len: 10; v_gene: TRBV5-6; j_gene: TRBJ1-2; abundance: few
CDR3aa: ATSDFQAGGGGTQY; len: 14; v_gene: TRBV24-1; j_gene: TRBJ2-3; abundance: few
CDR3aa: ASSTDRHTGELF; len: 12; v_gene: TRBV14; j_gene: TRBJ2-2; abundance: once
CDR3aa: ASSSTRIGSPTGELF; len: 15; v_gene: TRBV6-5; j_gene: TRBJ2-2; abundance: few
CDR3aa: ASSYLPGELF; len: 10; v_gene: TRBV11-2; j_gene: TRBJ2-2; abundance: many
CDR3aa: ASSPDRAQETQY; len: 12; v_gene: TRBV28; j_gene: TRBJ2-5; abundance: few
CDR3aa: ASSSRLAGGEDTQY; len: 14; v_gene: TRBV11-2; j_gene: TRBJ2-3; abundance: few
CDR3aa: AISESEYNSPLH; len: 12; v_gene: TRBV10-3; j_gene: TRBJ1-6; abundance: few
CDR3aa: ASSLGALDTIY; len: 11; v_gene: TRBV7-9; j_gene: TRBJ1-3; abundance: many
CDR3aa: SAPWDTGFFEQF; len: 12; v_gene: TRBV20-1; j_gene: TRBJ2-1; abundance: -
CDR3aa: ASSLAGLADEQF; len: 12; v_gene: TRBV28; j_gene: TRBJ2-1; abundance: -